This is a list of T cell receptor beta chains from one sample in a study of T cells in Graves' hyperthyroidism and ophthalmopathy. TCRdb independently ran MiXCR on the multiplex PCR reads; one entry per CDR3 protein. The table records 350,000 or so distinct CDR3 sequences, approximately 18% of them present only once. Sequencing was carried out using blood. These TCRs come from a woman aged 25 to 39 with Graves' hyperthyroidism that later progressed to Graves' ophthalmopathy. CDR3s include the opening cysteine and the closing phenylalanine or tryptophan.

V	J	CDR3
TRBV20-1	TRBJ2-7	CSARDLAGHDEQYF
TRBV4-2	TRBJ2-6	CASSQEPLDSSGANVLTF
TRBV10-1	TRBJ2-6	CASSEGTFDSGANVLTF
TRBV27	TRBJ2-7	CASSLSVGASYEQYF
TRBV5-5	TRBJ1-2	CASSLGLSQGVYGYTF
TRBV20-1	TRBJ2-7	CSASSGPSYEQYF
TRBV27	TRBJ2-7	CASSFSHAGGPYEQYF
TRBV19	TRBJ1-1	CASRTALNTEAFF
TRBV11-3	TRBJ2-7	CASSLGEGSEQYF
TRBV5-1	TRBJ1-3	CASRSTGGKGNTIYF
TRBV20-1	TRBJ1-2	CSARDPGGVDGYTF
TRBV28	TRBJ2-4	CASSSPYEREDGDIQYF
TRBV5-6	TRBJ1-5	CASSLGSAAQPQHF